What follows describes a single T cell receptor beta chain. The sample comes from a study of OX40 agonist ivuxolimab in advanced cancers. Whole-study context: In this cohort, patients received ivuxolimab, an agonistic anti-OX40 (CD134) antibody.

The ends lost 1 base at V and 4 bases at J; junction bases unmatched: 2. Germline-derived CDR1 and CDR2 are LGHNA and YNFKEQ. The CDR3 has 15 amino acids. The data were produced by immunoSEQ multiplex PCR, yet TCRdb's version contains in-frame clones alone and is incomplete. The table includes 75,000 or so clones, about four fifths detected once. The receptor was derived from an adult with an advanced solid tumor such as melanoma, head and neck, liver or kidney cancer. The sample here was CD4+ or CD8+ T cells sorted from blood, taken in a trial of the OX40 agonist ivuxolimab. V and J are TRBV4-2 and TRBJ2-1, with 9 bases identical to TRBD2. CDR3 region: CASSQVTSGYNEQFF. CDR3 nucleotides: TGTGCCAGCAGCCAAGTGACTAGCGGTTACAATGAGCAGTTCTTC.